This T cell receptor (beta chain) comes out of a study of technical replicates of blood from a handful of donors. The assay was immunoSEQ multiplex PCR, and TCRdb's table has in-frame clones only and misses some. The sample has about 59,000 clones, around 95% seen once. The junction had 6 bases not matched to a gene; V was cut back by 2 bases and J by 2 bases. Germline V gene sequence: CDR1 KGHSH, CDR2 LQKENI. This CDR3 is built from 16 residues. The source material was PBMCs. This TCR was recovered from a human donor in good health. Some clones in this sample may be carry-over from other donors' samples. The chain couples TRBV18 to TRBJ2-3; 8 nucleotides match TRBD2. DNA of the CDR3: TGTGCCAGCTCACCAATGGGCGGGGGGACCACAGATACGCAGTATTTT. Translated, it gives CASSPMGGGTTDTQYF.